Below, 10 T cell receptor beta chains from the same sample are listed, as sequenced in a study of cytotoxic CD8 clonotypes in ibrutinib-treated CLL. Profiling relied on immunoSEQ multiplex PCR, and the TCRdb table lists in-frame clones only, not all of them. This sample yields about 22,000 clones, of which around 79% are seen a single time; under 8.5% belongs to the top ten. Material: PBMCs, obtained before ibrutinib treatment. The receptors were sampled from a human donor with chronic lymphocytic leukemia.

V is TRBV1 and J is TRBJ2-7; TRBD2, the table's D call, was not compared with the DNA. TRBV1 is described as a pseudogene. The CDR3 sequence is 15 residues long. This CDR3 is CTSSPPTSGGYEQYF. The CDR3 bases are TGCACCAGCAGCCCCCCGACTAGCGGGGGCTACGAGCAGTACTTC.

A few counts support this clone. V is TRBV7-8 and J is TRBJ1-2; D is unresolved. The CDR3 loop spans 13 amino acids. V dropped 5 bases and J dropped 3 bases, with 10 bases sitting between them. Looked up from germline, CDR1 is SGHVS and CDR2 is FQNEAQ. CDR3 region: CASSLVRDYGYTF. The CDR3 bases are TGTGCCAGCAGCCTTGTACGTGACTATGGCTACACCTTC.

J is TRBJ2-5 and V is TRBV5-5; no definite D call. There are 13 residues in the CDR3. The V end was cut by 3 bases, the J end by 7 bases, with 13 bases between. Germline CDR1 reads SGHKS; CDR2 reads YYEKEE (reference sequence). The CDR3: CASSWNVGGTQYF. CDR3 DNA: TGTGCCAGCAGCTGGAACGTCGGCGGGACCCAGTACTTC.

This chain links TRBV5-1 with TRBJ1-4; TRBD1 matches 7 bases. CDR3 length: 16 residues. The V gene end was trimmed by 0 bases and the J gene end by 5 bases; junction bases not matched to a gene: 7. Germline V gives CDR1 SGHRS, CDR2 YFSETQ. Written as DNA, the CDR3 is TGCGCCAGCAGCTTGGCCCCGGGACAGTACAATGAAAAACTGTTTTTT. It translates to CASSLAPGQYNEKLFF. Full variable domain (outside the CDR3, taken from reference TRBV5-1 and TRBJ1-4): KAGVTQTPRYLIKTRGQQVTLSCSPISGHRSVSWYQQTPGQGLQFLFEYFSETQRNKGNFPGRFSGRQFSNSRSEMNVSTLELGDSALYLCASSLAPGQYNEKLFFGSGTQLSVL.

The chain employs TRBV5-1 and TRBJ2-2; no clear D. V was trimmed by 0 bases and J by 4 bases, leaving 10 bases between them. Germline CDR1 and CDR2: SGHRS and YFSETQ. This CDR3 has 15 residues. CDR3 nucleotide sequence: TGCGCCAGCAGCTTGGGCCGAGATCCCACCGGGGAGCTGTTTTTT. It yields the protein CASSLGRDPTGELFF.

The gene calls are TRBV19 and TRBJ1-2, with TRBD1 matching 8 bases. CDR3 size: 14 residues. V dropped 7 bases and J dropped 0; count of bases not matched to a gene: 4. Germline CDR1 reads LNHDA; CDR2 reads SQIVND (reference sequence). CDR3 sequence: CASTRDRSNYGYTF. The DNA for the CDR3 is TGTGCCAGTACCAGGGACAGGTCTAACTATGGCTACACCTTC.

The V call is TRBV9, the J call TRBJ1-6; TRBD1 matches 9 bases. The CDR3 covers 16 residues. The germline V gene has CDR1 SGDLS and CDR2 YYNGEE. Germline trimming cut 2 bases from V and 6 bases from J; bases unmatched to any gene: 6. The CDR3 region has the DNA TGTGCCAGCAGCGTGGGGGACAGGGTATTTAATTCACCCCTCCACTTT. Translation gives CASSVGDRVFNSPLHF.

The V and J genes are TRBV7-2 and TRBJ2-2; D uncertain. The CDR3 has 14 amino acids. Trimming stripped 2 bases from V and 6 bases from J, with 10 bases between. Germline values: CDR1 SGHTA, CDR2 FQGNSA. Written as DNA, the CDR3 is TGTGCCAGCAGCTTACTTGGCCCTCCCGGGGAGCTGTTTTTT. Translated: CASSLLGPPGELFF. The variable domain in full, with the rest retrieved from reference TRBV7-2 and TRBJ2-2, is GAGVSQSPSNKVTEKGKDVELRCDPISGHTALYWYRQSLGQGLEFLIYFQGNSAPDKSGLPSDRFSAERTGGSVSTLTIQRTQQEDSAVYLCASSLLGPPGELFFGEGSRLTVL.

The CDR3 loop reads CASSLVQGVGITDTQYF. The CDR3 DNA follows: TGTGCCAGCAGTTTAGTTCAGGGAGTTGGGATCACAGATACGCAGTATTTT. The chain carries TRBV27 and TRBJ2-3, with D perhaps assigned TRBD1 or TRBD2 (5 bases each). Between the trimmed V and J ends, which lost 2 bases and 2 bases, there was a span of 17 bases. CDR3 size: 17 residues. In germline, CDR1 is MNHEY, CDR2 SMNVEV (reference sequence).

This chain connects TRBV30 to TRBJ2-7, with 14 bases fitting TRBD2. The V segment lost 7 bases and the J segment 0 bases; nucleotides outside the gene matches: 5. This CDR3 comprises 15 residues. Germline V gives CDR1 GTSNPN, CDR2 SVGIG (reference sequence). The CDR3 bases are TGTGCCTTGGGACTAGCGGGGGCCTCCTCCTACGAGCAGTACTTC. Protein sequence: CALGLAGASSYEQYF.